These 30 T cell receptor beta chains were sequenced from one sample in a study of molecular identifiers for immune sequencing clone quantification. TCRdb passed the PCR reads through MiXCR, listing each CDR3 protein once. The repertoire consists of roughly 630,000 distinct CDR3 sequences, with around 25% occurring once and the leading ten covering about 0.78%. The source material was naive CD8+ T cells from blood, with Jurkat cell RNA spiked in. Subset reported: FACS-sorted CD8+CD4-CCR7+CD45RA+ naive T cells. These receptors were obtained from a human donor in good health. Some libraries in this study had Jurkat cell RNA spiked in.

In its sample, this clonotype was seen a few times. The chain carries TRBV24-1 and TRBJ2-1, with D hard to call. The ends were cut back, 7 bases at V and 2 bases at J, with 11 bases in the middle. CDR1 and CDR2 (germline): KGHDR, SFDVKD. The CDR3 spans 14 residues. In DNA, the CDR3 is TGTGCCACCAGCTCAACCCCGGCCTACAATGAGCAGTTCTTC. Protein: CATSSTPAYNEQFF.

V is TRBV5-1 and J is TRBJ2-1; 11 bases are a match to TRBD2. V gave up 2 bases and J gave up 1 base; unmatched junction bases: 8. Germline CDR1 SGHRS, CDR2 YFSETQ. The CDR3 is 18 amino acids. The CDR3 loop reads CASSLIAGGPGSYNEQFF. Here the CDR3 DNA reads TGCGCCAGCAGCTTAATAGCGGGGGGGCCCGGTTCCTACAATGAGCAGTTCTTC. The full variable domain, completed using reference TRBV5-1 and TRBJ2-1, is KAGVTQTPRYLIKTRGQQVTLSCSPISGHRSVSWYQQTPGQGLQFLFEYFSETQRNKGNFPGRFSGRQFSNSRSEMNVSTLELGDSALYLCASSLIAGGPGSYNEQFFGPGTRLTVL.

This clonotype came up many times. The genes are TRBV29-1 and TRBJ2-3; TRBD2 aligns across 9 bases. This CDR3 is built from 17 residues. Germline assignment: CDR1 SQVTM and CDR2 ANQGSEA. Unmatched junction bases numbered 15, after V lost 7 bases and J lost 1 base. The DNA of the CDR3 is TGCAGCGGGTGGGTGACCCAGCGGGGGGCCCGCACAGATACGCAGTATTTT. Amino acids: CSGWVTQRGARTDTQYF.

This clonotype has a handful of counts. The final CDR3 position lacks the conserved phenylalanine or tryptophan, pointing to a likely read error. The CDR3 DNA reads TGCAGTGCTCGGCGAGCCTCCTACGAGCAGTACTCC. Its translation: CSARRASYEQYS. The V gene is TRBV20-1, the J gene TRBJ2-7; D ambiguous. The V gene's germline CDR1 is DFQATT and CDR2 SNEGSKA (reference sequence). This CDR3 comprises 12 residues. The V end lost 5 bases, the J end lost 0 bases, and 8 bases lay between the germline ends.

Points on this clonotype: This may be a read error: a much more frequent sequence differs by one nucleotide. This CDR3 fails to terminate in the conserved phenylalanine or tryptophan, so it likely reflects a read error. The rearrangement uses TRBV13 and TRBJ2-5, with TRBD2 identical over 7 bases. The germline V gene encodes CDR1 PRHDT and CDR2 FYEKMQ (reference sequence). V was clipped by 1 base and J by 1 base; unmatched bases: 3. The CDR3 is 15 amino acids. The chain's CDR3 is CASSLAGGLQETQYL. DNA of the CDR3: TGTGCCAGCAGCTTAGCGGGGGGACTCCAAGAGACCCAGTACCTC.

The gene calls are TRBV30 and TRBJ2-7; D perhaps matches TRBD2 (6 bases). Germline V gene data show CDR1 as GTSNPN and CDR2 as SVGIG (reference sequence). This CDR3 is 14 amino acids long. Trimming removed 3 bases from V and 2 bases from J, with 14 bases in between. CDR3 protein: CAWSKIADTYEQYF. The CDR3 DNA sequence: TGTGCCTGGAGCAAAATAGCGGACACCTACGAGCAGTACTTC.

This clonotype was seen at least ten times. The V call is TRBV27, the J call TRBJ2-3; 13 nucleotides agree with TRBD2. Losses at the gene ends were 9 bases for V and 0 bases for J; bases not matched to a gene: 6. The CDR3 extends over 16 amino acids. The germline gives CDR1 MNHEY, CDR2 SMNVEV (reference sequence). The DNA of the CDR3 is TGTGCCAGTGGGACTAGCGGGATCCCTAGCACAGATACGCAGTATTTT. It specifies CASGTSGIPSTDTQYF.

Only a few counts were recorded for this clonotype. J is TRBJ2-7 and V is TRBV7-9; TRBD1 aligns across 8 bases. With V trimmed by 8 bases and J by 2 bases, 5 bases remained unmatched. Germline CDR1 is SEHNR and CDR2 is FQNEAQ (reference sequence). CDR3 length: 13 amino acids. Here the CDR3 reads CASGGQDPYEQYF. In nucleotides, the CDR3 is TGTGCCAGCGGGGGACAGGATCCCTACGAGCAGTACTTC.

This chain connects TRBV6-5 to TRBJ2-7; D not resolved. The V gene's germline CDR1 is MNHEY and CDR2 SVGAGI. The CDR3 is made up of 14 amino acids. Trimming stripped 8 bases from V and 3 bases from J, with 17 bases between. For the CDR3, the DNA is TGTGCCAGCCGCCACGCTGCCCGACACTACGAGCAGTACTTC. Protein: CASRHAARHYEQYF.

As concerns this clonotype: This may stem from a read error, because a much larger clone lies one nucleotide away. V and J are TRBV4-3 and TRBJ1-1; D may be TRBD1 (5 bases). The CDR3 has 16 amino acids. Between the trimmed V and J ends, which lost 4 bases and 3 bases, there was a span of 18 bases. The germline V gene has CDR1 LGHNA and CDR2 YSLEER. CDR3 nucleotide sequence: TGCGCCAGCAGCCGAGATCCCCCAGGACAAGACACTGAAGCTTTCTTT. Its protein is CASSRDPPGQDTEAFF.

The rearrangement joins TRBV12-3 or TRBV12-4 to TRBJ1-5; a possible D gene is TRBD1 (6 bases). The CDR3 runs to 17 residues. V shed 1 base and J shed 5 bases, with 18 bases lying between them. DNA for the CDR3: TGTGCCAGCAGTTTAGGGCCTGGCAGGGGCAATCATCAGCCCCAGCATTTT. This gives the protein CASSLGPGRGNHQPQHF.

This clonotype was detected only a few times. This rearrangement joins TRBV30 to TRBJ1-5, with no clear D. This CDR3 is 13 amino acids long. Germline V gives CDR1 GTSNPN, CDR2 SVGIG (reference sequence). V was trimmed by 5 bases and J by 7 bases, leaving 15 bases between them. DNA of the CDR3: TGTGCCTGGGCGGACGGCCTTCTACAGCCCCAGCATTTT. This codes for CAWADGLLQPQHF.

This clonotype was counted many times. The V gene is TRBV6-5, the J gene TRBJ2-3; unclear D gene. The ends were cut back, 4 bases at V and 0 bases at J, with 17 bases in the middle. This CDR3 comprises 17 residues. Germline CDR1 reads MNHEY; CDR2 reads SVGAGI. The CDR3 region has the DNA TGTGCCAGCAGTTTTTACCCGCAATCCACTAGCACAGATACGCAGTATTTT. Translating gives CASSFYPQSTSTDTQYF.

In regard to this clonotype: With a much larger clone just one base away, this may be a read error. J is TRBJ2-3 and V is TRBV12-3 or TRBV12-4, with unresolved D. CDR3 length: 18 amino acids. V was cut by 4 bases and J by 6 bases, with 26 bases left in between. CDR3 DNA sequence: TGTGCCAGCAGTTCCCGACCCCTCCCGGTGAGCGTCGGGGATACGCAGTATTTT. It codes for CASSSRPLPVSVGDTQYF.

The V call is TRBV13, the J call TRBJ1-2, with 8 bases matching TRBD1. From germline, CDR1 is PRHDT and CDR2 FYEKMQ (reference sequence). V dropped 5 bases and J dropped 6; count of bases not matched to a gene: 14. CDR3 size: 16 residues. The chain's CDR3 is CASSPRGAGGLDGYTF. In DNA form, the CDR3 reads TGTGCCAGCAGCCCCCGGGGGGCAGGGGGCTTGGATGGCTACACCTTC.

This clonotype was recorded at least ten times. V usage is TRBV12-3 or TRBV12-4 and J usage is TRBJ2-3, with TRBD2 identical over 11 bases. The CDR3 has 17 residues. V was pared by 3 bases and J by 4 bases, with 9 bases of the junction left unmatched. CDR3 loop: CASSFNSGGAWSDTQYF. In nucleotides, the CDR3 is TGTGCCAGCAGTTTCAATAGCGGGGGGGCCTGGTCAGATACGCAGTATTTT.

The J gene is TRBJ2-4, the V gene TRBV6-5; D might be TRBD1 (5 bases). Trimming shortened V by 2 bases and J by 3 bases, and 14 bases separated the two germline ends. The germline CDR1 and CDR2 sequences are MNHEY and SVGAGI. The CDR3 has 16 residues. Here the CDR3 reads CASSYLLRDSKNIQYF. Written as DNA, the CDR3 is TGTGCCAGCAGTTACCTTCTTCGCGACAGCAAAAACATTCAGTACTTC.

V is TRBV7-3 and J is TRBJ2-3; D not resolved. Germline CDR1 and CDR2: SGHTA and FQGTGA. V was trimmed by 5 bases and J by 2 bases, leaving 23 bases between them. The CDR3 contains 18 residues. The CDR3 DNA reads TGTGCCAGCAGCAACGCCGAAGGAGTTCATCACCCCACAGATACGCAGTATTTT. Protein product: CASSNAEGVHHPTDTQYF.

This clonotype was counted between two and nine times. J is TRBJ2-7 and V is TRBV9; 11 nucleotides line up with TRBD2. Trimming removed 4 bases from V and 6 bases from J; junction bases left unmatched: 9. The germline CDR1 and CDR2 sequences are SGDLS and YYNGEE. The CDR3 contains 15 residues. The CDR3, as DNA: TGTGCCAGCAGCCCTTCCTGGGGACTAGCGGTCGAGCAGTACTTC. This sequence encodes CASSPSWGLAVEQYF.

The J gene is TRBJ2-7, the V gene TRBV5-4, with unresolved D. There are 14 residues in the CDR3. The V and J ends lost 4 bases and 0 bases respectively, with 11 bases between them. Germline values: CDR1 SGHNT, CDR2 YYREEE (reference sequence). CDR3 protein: CASSRSGLSYEQYF. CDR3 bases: TGTGCCAGCAGCCGCTCCGGTCTCTCCTACGAGCAGTACTTC.

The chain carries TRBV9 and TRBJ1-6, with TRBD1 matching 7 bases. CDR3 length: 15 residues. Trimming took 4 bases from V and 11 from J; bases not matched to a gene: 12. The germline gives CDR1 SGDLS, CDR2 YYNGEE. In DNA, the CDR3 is TGTGCCAGCAGCCCCAGACAGGGAGCGAATCCACCCCTCCACTTT. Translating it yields CASSPRQGANPPLHF.

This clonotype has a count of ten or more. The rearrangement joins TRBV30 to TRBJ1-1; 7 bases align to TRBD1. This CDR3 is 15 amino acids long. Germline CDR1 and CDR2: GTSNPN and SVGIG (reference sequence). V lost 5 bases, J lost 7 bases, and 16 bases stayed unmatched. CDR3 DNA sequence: TGTGCCTGGGAAACTCAGACAGGGTGGCGTAATGAAGCTTTCTTT. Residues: CAWETQTGWRNEAFF.

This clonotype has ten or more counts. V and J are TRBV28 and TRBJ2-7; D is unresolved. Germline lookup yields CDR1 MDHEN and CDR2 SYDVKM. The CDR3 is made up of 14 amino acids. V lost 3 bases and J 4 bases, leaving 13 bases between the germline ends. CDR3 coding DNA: TGTGCCAGCAGTTTGCCCCCCCCAGGATACGAGCAGTACTTC. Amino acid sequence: CASSLPPPGYEQYF.

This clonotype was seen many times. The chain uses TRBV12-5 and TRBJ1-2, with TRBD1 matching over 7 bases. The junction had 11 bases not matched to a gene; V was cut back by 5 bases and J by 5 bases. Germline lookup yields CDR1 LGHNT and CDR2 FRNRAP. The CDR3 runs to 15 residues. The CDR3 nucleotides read TGTGCTAGTGGTCCCGACAGGGATACCATTTATGGCTACACCTTC. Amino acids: CASGPDRDTIYGYTF.

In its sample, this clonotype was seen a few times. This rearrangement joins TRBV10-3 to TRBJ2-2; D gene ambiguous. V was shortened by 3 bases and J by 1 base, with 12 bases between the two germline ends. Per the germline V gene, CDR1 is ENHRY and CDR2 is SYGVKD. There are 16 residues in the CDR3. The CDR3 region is CAISDFGLGNTGELFF. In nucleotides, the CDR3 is TGTGCCATCAGTGATTTTGGTCTGGGGAACACCGGGGAGCTGTTTTTT.

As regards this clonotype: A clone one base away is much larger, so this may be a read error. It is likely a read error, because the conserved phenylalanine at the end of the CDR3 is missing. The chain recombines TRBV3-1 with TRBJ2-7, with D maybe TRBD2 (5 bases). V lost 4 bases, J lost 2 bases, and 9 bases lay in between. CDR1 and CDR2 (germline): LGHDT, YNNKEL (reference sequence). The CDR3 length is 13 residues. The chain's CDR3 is CASSPEETYEQYL. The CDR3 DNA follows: TGTGCCAGCAGCCCGGAGGAAACCTACGAGCAGTACCTC.

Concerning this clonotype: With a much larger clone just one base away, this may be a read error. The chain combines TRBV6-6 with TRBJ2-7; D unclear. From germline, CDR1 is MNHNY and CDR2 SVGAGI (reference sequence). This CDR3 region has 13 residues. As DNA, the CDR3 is TGTACCAGCAGTTACGACCCTACGGACGAGCAGTACTTC. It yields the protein CTSSYDPTDEQYF.

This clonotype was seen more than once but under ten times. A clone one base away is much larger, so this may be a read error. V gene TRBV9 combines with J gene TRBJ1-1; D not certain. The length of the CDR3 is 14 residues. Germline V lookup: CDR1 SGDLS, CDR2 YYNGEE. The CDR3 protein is CASSVNSLNAEAFF. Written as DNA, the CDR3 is TGTGCCAGCAGCGTTAACTCCTTGAACGCTGAAGCTTTCTTT. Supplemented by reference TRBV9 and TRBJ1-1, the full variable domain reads DSGVTQTPKHLITATGQRVTLRCSPRSGDLSVYWYQQSLDQGLQFLIQYYNGEERAKGNILERFSAQQFPDLHSELNLSSLELGDSALYFCASSVNSLNAEAFFGQGTRLTVV.

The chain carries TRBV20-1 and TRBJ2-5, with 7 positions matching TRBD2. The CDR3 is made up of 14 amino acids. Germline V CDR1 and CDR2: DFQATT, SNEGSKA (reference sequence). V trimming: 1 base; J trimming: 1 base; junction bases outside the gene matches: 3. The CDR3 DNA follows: TGCAGTGCTAGAGGGGGCGGGGGCCAAGAGACCCAGTACTTC. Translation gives CSARGGGGQETQYF.

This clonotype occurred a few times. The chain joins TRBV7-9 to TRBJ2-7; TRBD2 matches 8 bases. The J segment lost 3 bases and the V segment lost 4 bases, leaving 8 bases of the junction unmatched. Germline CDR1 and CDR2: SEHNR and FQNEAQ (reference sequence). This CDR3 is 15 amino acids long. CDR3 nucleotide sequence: TGTGCCAGCAGCTCTACTTCGAGCGGGAGCTACGAGCAGTACTTC. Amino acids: CASSSTSSGSYEQYF.